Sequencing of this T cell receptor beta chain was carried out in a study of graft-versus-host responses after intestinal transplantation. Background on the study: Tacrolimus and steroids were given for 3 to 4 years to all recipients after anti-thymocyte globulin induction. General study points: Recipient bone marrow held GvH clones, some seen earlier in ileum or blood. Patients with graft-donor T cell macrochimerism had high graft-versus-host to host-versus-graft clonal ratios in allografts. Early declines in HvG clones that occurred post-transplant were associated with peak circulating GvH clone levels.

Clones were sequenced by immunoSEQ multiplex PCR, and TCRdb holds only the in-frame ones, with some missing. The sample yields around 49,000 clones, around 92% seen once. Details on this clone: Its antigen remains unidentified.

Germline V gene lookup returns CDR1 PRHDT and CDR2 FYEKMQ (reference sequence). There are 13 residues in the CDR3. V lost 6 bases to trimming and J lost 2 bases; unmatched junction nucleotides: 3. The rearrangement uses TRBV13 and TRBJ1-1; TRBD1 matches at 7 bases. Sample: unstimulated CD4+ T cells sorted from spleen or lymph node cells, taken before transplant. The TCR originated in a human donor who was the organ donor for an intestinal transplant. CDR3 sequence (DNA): TGTGCCAGCAGGAGGGGGCTTAACACTGAAGCTTTCTTT. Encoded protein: CASRRGLNTEAFF.